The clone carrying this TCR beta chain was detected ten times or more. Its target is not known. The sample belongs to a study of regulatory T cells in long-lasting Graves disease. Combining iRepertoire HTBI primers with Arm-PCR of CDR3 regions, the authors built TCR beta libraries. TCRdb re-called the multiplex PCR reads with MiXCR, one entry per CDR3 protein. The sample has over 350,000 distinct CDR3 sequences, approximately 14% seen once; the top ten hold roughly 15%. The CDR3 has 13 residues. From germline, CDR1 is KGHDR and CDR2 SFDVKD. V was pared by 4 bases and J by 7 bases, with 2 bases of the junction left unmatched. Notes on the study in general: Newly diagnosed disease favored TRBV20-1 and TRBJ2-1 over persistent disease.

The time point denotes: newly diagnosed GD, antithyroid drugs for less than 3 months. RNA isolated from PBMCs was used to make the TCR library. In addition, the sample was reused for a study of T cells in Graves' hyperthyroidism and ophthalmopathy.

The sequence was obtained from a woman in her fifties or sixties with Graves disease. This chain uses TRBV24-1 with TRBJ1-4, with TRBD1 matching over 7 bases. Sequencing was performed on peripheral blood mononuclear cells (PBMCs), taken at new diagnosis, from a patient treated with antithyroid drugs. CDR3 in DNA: TGTGCCACCAGTGACCAGGGGGGTGAAAAACTGTTTTTT. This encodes CATSDQGGEKLFF.